This T cell receptor (beta chain) appears in the sequencing data of a study of T-cell memory formation after mild COVID-19. Study-wide points: The appearance of some responding clones in pre-infection memory suggested that cross-reactive memory joined.

TCRdb used MiXCR to reprocess the 5' RACE reads, holding one entry per CDR3 protein. Of hundreds of thousands of distinct CDR3 sequences listed, roughly 25% are singletons. This clonotype was seen a few times. The antigen is not known. V was clipped by 6 bases and J by 9 bases; unmatched bases: 18. The CDR3 sequence is 17 residues long. The germline V gene has CDR1 MGHRA and CDR2 YSYEKL. The rearrangement uses TRBV4-1 and TRBJ1-5; TRBD1 agrees at 9 bases. The TCR sequence derives from an adult woman who had mild COVID-19 (a few samples of this study predate the infection). Cell type and time point are not known. Sample: PBMCs or a T cell subset sorted from them (not recorded which). Written as DNA, the CDR3 is TGCGCCAGCAGTCCCGTCCCGGGACAGGGAGGTATGGCGCCCCAGCATTTT. The encoded protein is CASSPVPGQGGMAPQHF.